Following are 30 T cell receptor beta chains from one sample sequenced in a study of neoadjuvant anti-PD-1 for oral cavity cancer. Sample time point: after neoadjuvant nivolumab, at surgical resection. Data came from immunoSEQ multiplex PCR; TCRdb stores just in-frame clones and leaves some out. Here the sample spans approximately 15,000 clones, 35% to 50% being singletons. Sequences were derived from tumor tissue, sampled after nivolumab (anti-PD-1) treatment. Receptors were obtained from a person aged 35-79 years with oral cavity squamous cell carcinoma.

CDR3 DNA sequence: TGTGCCAGCAGCTCTCCGGGGTCAGATACGCAGTATTTT. Amino acid sequence: CASSSPGSDTQYF. J is TRBJ2-3 and V is TRBV11-2, with a tentative D call TRBD2 (5 bases). This CDR3 spans 13 amino acids. Deletions cut 4 bases from V and 4 bases from J, with 9 bases between. Germline V gene lookup returns CDR1 SGHAT and CDR2 FQNNGV. Full variable domain (rest looked up from reference TRBV11-2 and TRBJ2-3): EAGVAQSPRYKIIEKRQSVAFWCNPISGHATLYWYQQILGQGPKLLIQFQNNGVVDDSQLPKDRFSAERLKGVDSTLKIQPAKLEDSAVYLCASSSPGSDTQYFGPGTRLTVL.

This clone was counted a single time. The chain employs TRBV19 and TRBJ2-7; tentative D call: TRBD1 (6 bases). V was pared by 3 bases and J by 4 bases, with 22 bases between. This CDR3 region has 17 residues. The V gene's germline CDR1 is LNHDA and CDR2 SQIVND (reference sequence). For the CDR3, the DNA is TGTGCCAGTAGTATTTGGGGGCCTCCCAATTCTTTATACGAGCAGTACTTC. This sequence encodes CASSIWGPPNSLYEQYF.

This clone was seen only a few times. The CDR3: CASRRGNSNQPQHF. CDR3 sequence (DNA): TGTGCCAGCAGGCGGGGTAATAGCAATCAGCCCCAGCATTTT. The chain uses TRBV28 and TRBJ1-5, with D uncertain. V was pared by 6 bases and J by 0 bases, with 9 bases between. In germline, CDR1 is MDHEN, CDR2 SYDVKM. The CDR3 extends over 14 amino acids.

This clone occurred a few times. The genes are TRBV7-4 and TRBJ2-3; 10 bases are shared with TRBD2. The CDR3 length is 17 residues. Germline V lookup: CDR1 SGHVT, CDR2 SQSDAQ. The J segment lost 3 bases and the V segment lost 5 bases, leaving 11 bases of the junction unmatched. The CDR3 protein is CASSNPSSGGMTDTQYF. CDR3 sequence (DNA): TGTGCCAGCAGCAATCCTTCTAGCGGGGGCATGACAGATACGCAGTATTTT.

The rearrangement uses TRBV29-1 and TRBJ2-7; 9 positions agree with TRBD1. The CDR3 runs 14 residues. CDR1 and CDR2 (germline): SQVTM, ANQGSEA. Losses at the gene ends were 4 bases for V and 1 base for J; bases not matched to a gene: 5. CDR3: CSVVAGTGSYEQYF. The DNA for the CDR3 is TGCAGCGTTGTCGCCGGGACAGGGTCCTACGAGCAGTACTTC.

The rearrangement joins TRBV5-1 to TRBJ2-2; tentatively, D is TRBD1 (5 bases). This CDR3 region has 15 residues. Trimming took 1 base from V and 5 from J, leaving 12 bases between them. Germline-derived CDR1 and CDR2 are SGHRS and YFSETQ. The CDR3 DNA reads TGCGCCAGCAGCTTGAGGCAGGGTAGGACCGGGGAGCTGTTTTTT. Protein sequence: CASSLRQGRTGELFF.

This clone occurred a few times. The J gene is TRBJ2-3, the V gene TRBV7-2; D ambiguous. V shed 6 bases and J shed 4 bases, with 11 bases lying between them. The CDR3 runs to 13 residues. Germline CDR1 SGHTA, CDR2 FQGNSA. The CDR3 sequence is CASRRSGADTQYF. CDR3 coding DNA: TGTGCCAGCAGGCGGTCGGGCGCAGATACGCAGTATTTT. Based on the CDR3 plus reference TRBV7-2 and TRBJ2-3, the full variable domain is GAGVSQSPSNKVTEKGKDVELRCDPISGHTALYWYRQSLGQGLEFLIYFQGNSAPDKSGLPSDRFSAERTGGSVSTLTIQRTQQEDSAVYLCASRRSGADTQYFGPGTRLTVL.

This clone was detected only a few times. The rearrangement links TRBV30 to TRBJ1-1, with a weak D call TRBD1 (5 bases). CDR3 length: 11 amino acids. The V end lost 3 bases, the J end lost 11 bases, and 13 bases lay between the germline ends. The germline V gene has CDR1 GTSNPN and CDR2 SVGIG (reference sequence). CDR3 nucleotide sequence: TGTGCCTGGAGGGGACCTGGAGGGGCTTTCTTT. It is translated as CAWRGPGGAFF.

This rearrangement joins TRBV6-1 to TRBJ1-1; D perhaps matches TRBD1 (5 bases). This CDR3 spans 14 amino acids. Trimming removed 6 bases from V and 4 bases from J, with 15 bases in between. From germline, CDR1 is MNHNS and CDR2 SASEGT. The CDR3 DNA reads TGTGCCAGCAGGGCCCCAGGGTCGGCCACTGAAGCTTTCTTT. It yields the protein CASRAPGSATEAFF.

A few counts support this clone. The gene calls are TRBV11-2 and TRBJ1-1; D ambiguous. CDR1 and CDR2 from the germline V gene are SGHAT and FQNNGV. With 2 bases removed from V and 8 bases from J, the gap between germline ends came to 9 bases. The CDR3 totals 12 residues. The CDR3 region has the DNA TGTGCCAGCAGCTTATTAACAGTAGAAGCTTTCTTT. Its translation: CASSLLTVEAFF. Complete variable domain (other parts from reference TRBV11-2 and TRBJ1-1): EAGVAQSPRYKIIEKRQSVAFWCNPISGHATLYWYQQILGQGPKLLIQFQNNGVVDDSQLPKDRFSAERLKGVDSTLKIQPAKLEDSAVYLCASSLLTVEAFFGQGTRLTVV.

There are a few counts of this clone. CDR3: CASSLNLGTRYEQYF. In DNA form, the CDR3 reads TGCGCCAGCAGCTTGAACCTGGGGACGCGCTACGAGCAGTACTTC. The chain carries TRBV5-1 and TRBJ2-7; D could derive from TRBD1 or TRBD2 (5 bases each). CDR3 length equals 15 residues. Germline-derived CDR1 and CDR2 are SGHRS and YFSETQ. Trimming cost V 1 base and J 3 bases, with 14 bases left between them.

The CDR3 loop is CASSAPRAGDSYEQYF. The CDR3 DNA reads TGTGCCAGCAGTGCCCCTAGAGCGGGGGACTCCTACGAGCAGTACTTC. The chain joins TRBV28 to TRBJ2-7, with 8 bases that match TRBD2. V lost 5 bases to trimming and J lost 0 bases; unmatched junction nucleotides: 9. The germline CDR1 and CDR2 sequences are MDHEN and SYDVKM. The CDR3 totals 16 residues.

This clone was counted at least ten times. The genes are TRBV19 and TRBJ1-5, with 9 nucleotides matching TRBD1. V gave up 4 bases and J gave up 9 bases; unmatched junction bases: 7. The CDR3 has 14 amino acids. The germline V gene encodes CDR1 LNHDA and CDR2 SQIVND (reference sequence). The CDR3 region has the DNA TGTGCCAGTAGTACCCGACAGGGGGGGAGGCCCCAGCATTTT. It is translated as CASSTRQGGRPQHF.

The rearrangement joins TRBV13 to TRBJ1-1; no definite D call. V was cut by 5 bases and J by 3 bases, with 16 bases left in between. Germline V gene lookup returns CDR1 PRHDT and CDR2 FYEKMQ (reference sequence). The CDR3 spans 15 residues. DNA of the CDR3: TGTGCCAGCAGCCCAGGAGGAAGCGCGTACACTGAAGCTTTCTTT. Amino acids: CASSPGGSAYTEAFF.

The chain uses TRBV7-9 and TRBJ1-6; weak D call: TRBD1 (5 bases). Trimming removed 5 bases from V and 6 bases from J, with 17 bases in between. Germline V lookup: CDR1 SEHNR, CDR2 FQNEAQ (reference sequence). The CDR3 contains 16 residues. In DNA, the CDR3 is TGTGCCAGCAGCATCGGGGGGAATTGGGGTAATTCACCCCTCCACTTT. This gives the protein CASSIGGNWGNSPLHF.

V gene TRBV5-5 combines with J gene TRBJ2-7; tentatively, D is TRBD2 (5 bases). The CDR3 extends over 13 amino acids. Germline CDR1 SGHKS, CDR2 YYEKEE (reference sequence). Deletions cut 4 bases from V and 3 bases from J, with 11 bases between. DNA of the CDR3: TGTGCCAGCAGCCGGGATACCAACTACGAGCAGTACTTC. Protein: CASSRDTNYEQYF.

With regard to this clone: A far larger clone differs by one base, so this is likely a read error. The sample has other DNA sequences that encode this CDR3 too. The V gene is TRBV5-4, the J gene TRBJ2-7, with 7 bases that match TRBD2. V gave up 4 bases and J gave up 4 bases; unmatched junction bases: 14. The CDR3 consists of 16 residues. CDR1 and CDR2 (germline): SGHNT, YYREEE (reference sequence). CDR3 amino acids: CASSQDALALGYEQYF. Written as DNA, the CDR3 is TGTGCCAGCAGCCAAGATGCACTAGCGCTGGGGTACGAGCAGTACTTC.

The rearrangement joins TRBV4-3 to TRBJ1-4; D is possibly TRBD1 (5 bases). Trimming took 4 bases from V and 1 from J, leaving 13 bases between them. Germline CDR1 and CDR2: LGHNA and YSLEER. This CDR3 has 16 residues. The DNA for the CDR3 is TGCGCCAGCAGCCCAACCGAGGGGCTAACTAATGAAAAACTGTTTTTT. It encodes CASSPTEGLTNEKLFF.

This rearrangement joins TRBV7-6 to TRBJ1-4, with D possibly matching TRBD1 (6 bases). Trimming stripped 6 bases from V and 8 bases from J, with 28 bases between. The germline V gene has CDR1 SGHVS and CDR2 FNYEAQ. The CDR3 sequence is 18 residues long. The DNA of the CDR3 is TGTGCCAGCAGTCCCCACCCCCCCCCAGGGACACGGGGAGAAAAACTGTTTTTT. Residues: CASSPHPPPGTRGEKLFF.

This clone has just one count. This chain uses TRBV7-8 with TRBJ1-6; a possible D gene is TRBD1 (5 bases). The V end was cut by 5 bases, the J end by 12 bases, with 11 bases between. CDR3 length equals 12 residues. The germline V gene has CDR1 SGHVS and CDR2 FQNEAQ. In DNA, the CDR3 is TGTGCCAGCAGCCCGGGGGTTCGACCCCTCCACTTT. Residues: CASSPGVRPLHF.

This chain connects TRBV11-2 to TRBJ1-1, with TRBD1 matching over 7 bases. J was trimmed by 10 bases and V by 1 base; bases with no gene match: 3. The CDR3 spans 12 residues. The germline V gene encodes CDR1 SGHAT and CDR2 FQNNGV. The CDR3 DNA sequence: TGTGCCAGCAGCTTAGCGTCAGGGGGAGCTTTCTTT. It encodes CASSLASGGAFF.

This clone was detected a few times. The chain recombines TRBV9 with TRBJ2-7; the match to TRBD1 covers 7 bases. From germline, CDR1 is SGDLS and CDR2 YYNGEE. CDR3 size: 13 residues. Trimming took 3 bases from V and 3 from J; bases not matched to a gene: 3. The CDR3 region is CASSATGDYEQYF. As DNA, the CDR3 is TGTGCCAGCAGCGCCACAGGGGACTACGAGCAGTACTTC. The complete variable domain, with remaining parts taken from reference TRBV9 and TRBJ2-7, reads DSGVTQTPKHLITATGQRVTLRCSPRSGDLSVYWYQQSLDQGLQFLIQYYNGEERAKGNILERFSAQQFPDLHSELNLSSLELGDSALYFCASSATGDYEQYFGPGTRLTVT.

This clone is categorized as medium-sized (0.01 to 0.1%). CDR3 in DNA: TGTGCCAGCAGCTTTACAAGTGGCGAGCAGTACTTC. The encoded protein is CASSFTSGEQYF. The rearrangement joins TRBV7-9 to TRBJ2-7; D ambiguous. This CDR3 is 12 amino acids long. Trimming cost V 3 bases and J 6 bases, with 9 bases left between them. CDR1 and CDR2 (germline): SEHNR, FQNEAQ (reference sequence).

By sample share, this clone is medium-sized. J is TRBJ1-2 and V is TRBV6-5, with D perhaps matching TRBD1 (5 bases). Germline V gives CDR1 MNHEY, CDR2 SVGAGI. The CDR3 loop spans 13 amino acids. V dropped 5 bases and J dropped 8 bases, with 15 bases sitting between them. The CDR3 here is CASSRDGRGGYTF. The CDR3 DNA sequence: TGTGCCAGCAGTCGGGACGGACGGGGGGGCTACACCTTC.

The gene calls are TRBV11-2 and TRBJ2-1, with D possibly being TRBD1 (5 bases). Germline assignment: CDR1 SGHAT and CDR2 FQNNGV. The CDR3 sequence is 14 residues long. Trimming stripped 1 base from V and 8 bases from J, with 12 bases between. The CDR3 DNA follows: TGTGCCAGCAGCTTAGTAGGGGCGGCTGATGAGCAGTTCTTC. Translated, it gives CASSLVGAADEQFF. The variable domain in full, completed from reference TRBV11-2 and TRBJ2-1, reads EAGVAQSPRYKIIEKRQSVAFWCNPISGHATLYWYQQILGQGPKLLIQFQNNGVVDDSQLPKDRFSAERLKGVDSTLKIQPAKLEDSAVYLCASSLVGAADEQFFGPGTRLTVL.

This chain connects TRBV9 to TRBJ2-3; D not certain. This CDR3 has 12 amino acids. Germline V gene sequence: CDR1 SGDLS, CDR2 YYNGEE. V lost 3 bases to trimming and J lost 6 bases, with 8 bases between them. The CDR3 sequence: CASSASGDTQYF. Here the CDR3 DNA reads TGTGCCAGCAGCGCCTCTGGGGATACGCAGTATTTT.

This chain uses TRBV7-7 with TRBJ2-3, with a possible D match to TRBD1 (6 bases). The CDR3 is made up of 18 amino acids. V was shortened by 1 base and J by 2 bases, with 19 bases between the two germline ends. From germline, CDR1 is SSHAT and CDR2 FNYEAQ (reference sequence). The DNA of the CDR3 is TGTGCCAGCAGCTTAGGGGCGGCGGGCAGGGGACCCACAGATACGCAGTATTTT. Amino acids: CASSLGAAGRGPTDTQYF.

V and J are TRBV5-8 and TRBJ2-2, with D tentatively TRBD1 or TRBD2 (5 bases each). Per germline, CDR1 SGHTS and CDR2 YDEGEE. This CDR3 region has 17 residues. V lost 1 base to trimming and J lost 4 bases, with 17 bases between them. Written as DNA, the CDR3 is TGTGCCAGCAGCTTGCCGAGGGACGGGCGGTCCACCGGGGAGCTGTTTTTT. Its protein product is CASSLPRDGRSTGELFF.

This clone was seen a few times. The chain uses TRBV9 and TRBJ2-1, with TRBD2 identical over 8 bases. The CDR3 spans 16 residues. Germline CDR1 SGDLS, CDR2 YYNGEE. V gave up 0 bases and J gave up 2 bases; unmatched junction bases: 4. As DNA, the CDR3 is TGTGCCAGCAGCGTAGCTCAGCGGGGGCCCTACAATGAGCAGTTCTTC. As protein: CASSVAQRGPYNEQFF.

The table lists this clone with a few counts. One junction end disagrees with the germline gene, perhaps due to a read error. The V gene is TRBV28, the J gene TRBJ2-7, with D possibly being TRBD1 or TRBD2 (5 bases each). Per the germline V gene, CDR1 is MDHEN and CDR2 is SYDVKM. This CDR3 is 16 amino acids long. The CDR3 bases are TGTGCCAGCAGCTTATCACCGGGACGCGGGCATGACGAGCAGTACTTC. It is translated as CASSLSPGRGHDEQYF.